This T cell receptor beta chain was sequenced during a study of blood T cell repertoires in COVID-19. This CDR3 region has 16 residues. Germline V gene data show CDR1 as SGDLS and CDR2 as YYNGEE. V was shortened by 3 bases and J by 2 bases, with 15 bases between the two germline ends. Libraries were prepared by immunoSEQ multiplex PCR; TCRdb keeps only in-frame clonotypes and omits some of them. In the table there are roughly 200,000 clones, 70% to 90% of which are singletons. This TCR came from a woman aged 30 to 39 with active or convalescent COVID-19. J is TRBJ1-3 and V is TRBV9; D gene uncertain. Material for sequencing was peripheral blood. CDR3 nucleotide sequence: TGTGCCAGCAGCGGTGAATGGAGGGATCCTGGAAACACCATATATTTT. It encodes CASSGEWRDPGNTIYF.